This T cell receptor beta chain is from a study of Tregs in tolerant kidney transplant recipients. CDR1 and CDR2 (germline): SQVTM, ANQGSEA. V was clipped by 7 bases and J by 1 base, with 16 bases between them. The CDR3 sequence is 14 residues long. Sequenced by immunoSEQ multiplex PCR; TCRdb stores in-frame clones only, minus some. The sample holds about 110,000 clones, almost 90% seen once. The sample here was CD4+ T cells from blood, taken before the transplant. The chain employs TRBV29-1 and TRBJ1-1; D ambiguous. The TCR sequence derives from a human donor who received a combined kidney and bone marrow transplant. CDR3 protein: CSARGSSENTEAFF. CDR3 DNA: TGCAGCGCCCGAGGGTCATCAGAGAACACTGAAGCTTTCTTT.